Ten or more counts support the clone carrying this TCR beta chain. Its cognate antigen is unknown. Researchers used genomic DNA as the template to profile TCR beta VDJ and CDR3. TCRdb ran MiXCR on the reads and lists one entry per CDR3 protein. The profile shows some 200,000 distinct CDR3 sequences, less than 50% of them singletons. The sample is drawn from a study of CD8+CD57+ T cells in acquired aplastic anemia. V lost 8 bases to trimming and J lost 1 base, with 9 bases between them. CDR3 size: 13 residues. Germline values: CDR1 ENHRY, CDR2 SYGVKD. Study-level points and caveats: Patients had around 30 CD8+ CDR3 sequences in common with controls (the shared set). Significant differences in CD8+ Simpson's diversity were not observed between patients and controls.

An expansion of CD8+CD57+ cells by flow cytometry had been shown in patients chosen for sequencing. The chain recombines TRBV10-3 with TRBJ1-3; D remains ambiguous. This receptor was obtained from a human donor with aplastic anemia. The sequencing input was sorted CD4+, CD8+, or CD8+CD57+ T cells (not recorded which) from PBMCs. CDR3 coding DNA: TGTGCCATCCTCGTGGGTTCTGGAAACACCATATATTTT. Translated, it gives CAILVGSGNTIYF.